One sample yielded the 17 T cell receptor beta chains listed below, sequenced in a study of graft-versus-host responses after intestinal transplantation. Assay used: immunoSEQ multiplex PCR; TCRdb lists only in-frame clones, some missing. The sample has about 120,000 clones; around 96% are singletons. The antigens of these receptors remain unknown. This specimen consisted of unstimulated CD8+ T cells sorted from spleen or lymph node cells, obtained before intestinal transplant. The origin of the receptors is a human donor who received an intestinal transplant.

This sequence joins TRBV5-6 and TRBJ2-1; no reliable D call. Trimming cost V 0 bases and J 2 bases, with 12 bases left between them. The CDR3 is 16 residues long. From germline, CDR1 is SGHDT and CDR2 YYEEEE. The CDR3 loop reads CASSLEGSPPYNEQFF. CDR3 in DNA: TGTGCCAGCAGCTTGGAGGGCAGCCCCCCCTACAATGAGCAGTTCTTC.

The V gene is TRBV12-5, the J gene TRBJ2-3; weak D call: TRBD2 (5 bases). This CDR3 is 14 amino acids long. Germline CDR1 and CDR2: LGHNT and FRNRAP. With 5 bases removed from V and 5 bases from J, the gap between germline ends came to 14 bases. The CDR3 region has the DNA TGTGCTAGTGGTAGCGGCCTTGGGATAGATACGCAGTATTTT. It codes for CASGSGLGIDTQYF.

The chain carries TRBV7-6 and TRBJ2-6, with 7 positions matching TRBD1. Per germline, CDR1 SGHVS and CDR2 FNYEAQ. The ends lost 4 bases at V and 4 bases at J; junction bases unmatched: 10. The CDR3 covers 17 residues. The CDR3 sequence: CASSYKQGSAGANVLTF. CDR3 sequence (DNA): TGTGCCAGCAGCTATAAACAGGGGTCGGCCGGGGCCAACGTCCTGACTTTC.

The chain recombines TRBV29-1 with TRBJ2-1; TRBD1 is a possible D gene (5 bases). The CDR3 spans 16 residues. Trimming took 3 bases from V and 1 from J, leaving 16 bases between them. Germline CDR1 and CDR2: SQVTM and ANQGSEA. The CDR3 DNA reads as TGCAGCGTTGAGGGGCTAGGAGCGAGGTCCTACAATGAGCAGTTCTTC. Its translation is CSVEGLGARSYNEQFF.

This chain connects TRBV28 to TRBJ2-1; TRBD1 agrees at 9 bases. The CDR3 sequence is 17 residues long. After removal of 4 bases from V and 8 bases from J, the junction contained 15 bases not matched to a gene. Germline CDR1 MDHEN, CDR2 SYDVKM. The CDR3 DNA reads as TGTGCCAGCAGTTCGAAGTATCTGACAGGGGGTTGGTATGAGCAGTTCTTC. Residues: CASSSKYLTGGWYEQFF.

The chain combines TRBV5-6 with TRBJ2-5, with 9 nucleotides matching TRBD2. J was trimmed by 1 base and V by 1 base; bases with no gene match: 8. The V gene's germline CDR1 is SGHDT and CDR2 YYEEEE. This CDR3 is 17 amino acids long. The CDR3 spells CASSLSFTSGSQETQYF. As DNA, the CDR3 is TGTGCCAGCAGCTTGTCGTTCACTAGCGGGTCCCAAGAGACCCAGTACTTC. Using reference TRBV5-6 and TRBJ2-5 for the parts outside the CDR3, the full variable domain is DAGVTQSPTHLIKTRGQQVTLRCSPKSGHDTVSWYQQALGQGPQFIFQYYEEEERQRGNFPDRFSGHQFPNYSSELNVNALLLGDSALYLCASSLSFTSGSQETQYFGPGTRLLVL.

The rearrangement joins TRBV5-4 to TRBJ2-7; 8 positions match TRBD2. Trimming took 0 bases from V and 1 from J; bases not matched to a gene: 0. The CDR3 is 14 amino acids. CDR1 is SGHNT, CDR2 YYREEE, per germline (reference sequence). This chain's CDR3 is CASSLASGSYEQYF. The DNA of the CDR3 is TGTGCCAGCAGCTTGGCTAGCGGGTCCTACGAGCAGTACTTC. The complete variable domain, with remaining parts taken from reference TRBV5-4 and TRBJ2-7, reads ETGVTQSPTHLIKTRGQQVTLRCSSQSGHNTVSWYQQALGQGPQFIFQYYREEENGRGNFPPRFSGLQFPNYSSELNVNALELDDSALYLCASSLASGSYEQYFGPGTRLTVT.

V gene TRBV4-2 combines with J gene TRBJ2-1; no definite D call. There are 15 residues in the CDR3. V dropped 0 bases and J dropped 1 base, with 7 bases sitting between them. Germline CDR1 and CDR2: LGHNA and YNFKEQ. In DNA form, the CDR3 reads TGTGCCAGCAGCCAAGAACTGACATCCTACAATGAGCAGTTCTTC. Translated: CASSQELTSYNEQFF.

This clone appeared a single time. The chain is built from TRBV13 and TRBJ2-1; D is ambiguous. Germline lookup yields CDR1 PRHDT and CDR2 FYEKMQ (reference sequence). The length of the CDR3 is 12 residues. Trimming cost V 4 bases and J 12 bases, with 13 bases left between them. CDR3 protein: CASSSGPSGQFF. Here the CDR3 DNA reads TGTGCCAGCAGCTCCGGGCCCTCCGGGCAGTTCTTC. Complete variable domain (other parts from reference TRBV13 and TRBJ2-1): AAGVIQSPRHLIKEKRETATLKCYPIPRHDTVYWYQQGPGQDPQFLISFYEKMQSDKGSIPDRFSAQQFSDYHSELNMSSLELGDSALYFCASSSGPSGQFFGPGTRLTVL.

CDR3 sequence: CASSHRGTNYGYTF. In DNA, the CDR3 is TGTGCCAGCAGCCACCGAGGGACCAACTATGGCTACACCTTC. This chain connects TRBV4-2 to TRBJ1-2, with a tentative D call TRBD1 (5 bases). The CDR3 is made up of 14 amino acids. Between the trimmed V and J ends, which lost 3 bases and 2 bases, there was a span of 10 bases. Germline CDR1 is LGHNA and CDR2 is YNFKEQ.

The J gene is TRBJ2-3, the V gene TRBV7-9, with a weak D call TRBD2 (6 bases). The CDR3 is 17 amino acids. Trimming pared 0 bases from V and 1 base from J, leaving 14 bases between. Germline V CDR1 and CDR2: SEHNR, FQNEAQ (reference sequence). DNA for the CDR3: TGTGCCAGCAGCTTAGCGCGAGTAGCGGCGGGCACAGATACGCAGTATTTT. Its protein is CASSLARVAAGTDTQYF.

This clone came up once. CDR3 nucleotide sequence: TGTGCCAGCAGTTTTACCGTGGGACCCAACAATGAGCAGTTCTTC. It is translated as CASSFTVGPNNEQFF. This sequence joins TRBV27 and TRBJ2-1; D tentatively reads TRBD1 or TRBD2 (5 bases each). The V gene's germline CDR1 is MNHEY and CDR2 SMNVEV (reference sequence). This CDR3 contains 15 residues. Trimming shortened V by 3 bases and J by 5 bases, and 14 bases separated the two germline ends.

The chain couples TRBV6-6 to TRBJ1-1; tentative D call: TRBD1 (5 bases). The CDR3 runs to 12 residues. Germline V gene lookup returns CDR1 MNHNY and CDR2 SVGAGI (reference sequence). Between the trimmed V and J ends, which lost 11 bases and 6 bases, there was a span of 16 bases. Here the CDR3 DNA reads TGTGCCGGATCCGAAGGGGCAGCTGAAGCTTTCTTT. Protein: CAGSEGAAEAFF.

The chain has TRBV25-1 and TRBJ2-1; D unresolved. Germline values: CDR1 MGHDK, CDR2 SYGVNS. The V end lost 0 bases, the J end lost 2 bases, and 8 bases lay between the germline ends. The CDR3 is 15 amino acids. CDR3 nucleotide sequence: TGTGCCAGCAGTGAATATGGCACGGCCTACAATGAGCAGTTCTTC. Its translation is CASSEYGTAYNEQFF.

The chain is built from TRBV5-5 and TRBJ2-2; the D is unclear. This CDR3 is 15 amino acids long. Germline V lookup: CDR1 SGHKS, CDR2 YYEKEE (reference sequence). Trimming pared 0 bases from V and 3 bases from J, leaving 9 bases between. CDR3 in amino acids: CASSLGDRDTGELFF. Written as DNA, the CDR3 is TGTGCCAGCAGCTTGGGTGATAGGGACACCGGGGAGCTGTTTTTT.

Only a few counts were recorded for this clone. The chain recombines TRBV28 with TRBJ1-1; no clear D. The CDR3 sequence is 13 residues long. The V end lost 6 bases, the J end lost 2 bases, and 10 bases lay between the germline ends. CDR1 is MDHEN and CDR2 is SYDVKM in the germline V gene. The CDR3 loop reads CASRQYSNTEAFF. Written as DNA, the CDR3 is TGTGCCAGCAGACAATACAGTAACACTGAAGCTTTCTTT.

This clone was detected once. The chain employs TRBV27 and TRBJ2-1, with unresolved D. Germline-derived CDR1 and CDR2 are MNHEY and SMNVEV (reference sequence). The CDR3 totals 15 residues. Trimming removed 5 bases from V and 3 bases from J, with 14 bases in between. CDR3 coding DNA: TGTGCCAGCAGTCAAAACCCGGGTGTCTACAATGAGCAGTTCTTC. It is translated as CASSQNPGVYNEQFF.